This TCR beta chain was captured in a study of OX40 agonist ivuxolimab in advanced cancers. Only in-frame clones appear in the TCRdb table, and some are missing; sequencing was by immunoSEQ multiplex PCR. Among 150,000 to 190,000 clones, around 94% were seen once, and the ten largest hold 0.3% to 0.35%. As to this clone: The antigen is undetermined.

Study-wide results and caveats: CD4+ and CD8+ blood T cells expanded clonally by week 6 at 0.1 to 3.0 mg/kg.

V was cut by 0 bases and J by 7 bases, with 13 bases left in between. CDR1 MNHEY and CDR2 SVGAGI come from the germline V gene. The CDR3 covers 14 residues. Blood draws occurred at baseline, cycle 4 day 1, and cycle 7 day 1. This sequence joins TRBV6-5 and TRBJ2-7; D gene uncertain. This sequence was found in an adult with an advanced solid tumor such as melanoma, head and neck, liver or kidney cancer. The sample was CD4+ or CD8+ T cells sorted from blood, taken in a trial of the OX40 agonist ivuxolimab. The CDR3 loop is CASSYSDPPVEQYF. In nucleotides, the CDR3 is TGTGCCAGCAGTTACTCGGACCCGCCTGTGGAGCAGTACTTC.